One TCR beta chain is described in this entry. The table lists this clone with a count of one. This receptor's antigen is unknown. No much larger clone is present one base from it, and per-base qualities are unavailable. Library preparation was by the immunoSEQ multiplex PCR assay. Rearranged TCR beta chain sequences were amplified using the hsTCRB Kit according to the manufacturer's protocol. Sequencing of TCRB libraries was carried out on an Illumina MiSeq. The study's own analysis went as follows. The kit vendor's proprietary platform handled demultiplexing, trimming and gene mapping. TCRdb took over this immuneACCESS table, retaining in-frame rearrangements with V and J assigned. Such tables are incomplete; in checked studies, under half of the missing clones stem from an unresolved V gene, and the remainder is unexplained. The V and J calls and the clone size are those of that table, but D and trimming were determined from the DNA. The sample table records 35,000 to 50,000 clones; 85% to 95% of these occur just once. The ten most abundant clones make up around 3.9% of the sample.

Measured from the cysteine to the phenylalanine, the CDR3 is 14 residues long. The entry retains the CDR3 DNA only, 42 bases that are in frame from base 1. Trimming leaves V shorter by 0 bases and J shorter by 3 bases, with the junction holding 2 bases beyond the gene matches. The germline V gene (reference sequence) sets CDR1 to WNHNN and CDR2 to SYGVQD. The time point label for this specimen denotes: week 23, last vaccination. Each vaccine dose was 300 ug of a 20-mer mutant IDH1 peptide in Montanide, given subcutaneously with topical imiquimod. Newly diagnosed WHO grade 3 or 4 IDH1-mutant astrocytomas showing loss of nuclear ATRX were present in the donors. The samples were drawn from NOA16, a multicentre, single-arm, open-label phase I trial in Germany that tested a mutant IDH1 peptide vaccine in humans for the first time. Genomic DNA for TCRB sequencing was extracted from EDTA blood using the DNeasy Blood and Tissue Kit.

These data originate in a study of a mutant IDH1 vaccine in newly diagnosed glioma (dated by TCRdb to about 2021). About the study as a whole: Patients were given eight vaccinations, in weeks 1, 3, 5, 7, 11, 15, 19 and 23, which matched visits V03 through V10. For exploratory analyses, longitudinal TCRB deep sequencing was carried out in about two dozen treated patients wherever samples were available. Six visits were used for peripheral blood collection: V03 (baseline), V05, V07, V10, V12 and V13. Before enrollment, patients had received standard therapy of radiotherapy alone, temozolomide alone, or radiochemotherapy with temozolomide; most received the combination. Of the roughly 30 treated patients, approximately 60% were male and 37.5% were female, and a mean age of roughly 41 years was recorded. Vaccination was initiated 4-6 weeks after radiotherapy alone, or concurrently with temozolomide cycles in the chemotherapy-containing groups. Paper-wide results and their limitations: The authors noted that analyses of patient blood samples could not be reproduced because of sample limitations. Across multiple MHC alleles, vaccine-induced immune responses were seen in nearly 95% of patients. No apparent relationship was observed between pseudoprogression and alterations in the top peripheral T cell clonotypes detected by TCRB sequencing. Availability determined which PBMC samples were chosen for TCRB deep sequencing.

The receptor was derived from a middle-aged man with glioma. This sequence uses TRBV10-1 and TRBJ2-7, with 7 bases matching TRBD2. The specimen comprised PBMCs, sampled from a glioma patient whose treatment included an IDH1 peptide vaccine. CDR3 loop: CASSESASGYEQYF. In nucleotide form, the sequence is TGCGCCAGCAGTGAGTCGGCTAGCGGCTACGAGCAGTACTTC.